These 27 T cell receptor beta chains share one sample of origin, sequenced in a study of blood T cell repertoires in COVID-19. Sequencing used immunoSEQ multiplex PCR; TCRdb keeps in-frame clones, though not all of them. The repertoire consists of approximately 260,000 clones, with approximately 81% occurring once and the leading ten covering about 6.9%. Source material: PBMCs or T cells enriched from blood (not recorded which). These receptor sequences come from a woman aged 50 to 60 who had been exposed to COVID-19.

This sequence joins TRBV7-2 and TRBJ1-4; possible D gene TRBD1, 6 bases. There are 19 residues in the CDR3. V was shortened by 3 bases and J by 5 bases, with 25 bases between the two germline ends. CDR1 SGHTA and CDR2 FQGNSA come from the germline V gene. Here the CDR3 reads CASSLATNPTGFNNEKLFF. The CDR3 nucleotides read TGTGCCAGCAGCTTGGCGACCAATCCTACAGGGTTTAACAATGAAAAACTGTTTTTT.

The chain employs TRBV4-2 and TRBJ1-2, with D perhaps matching TRBD1 (5 bases). This CDR3 region has 13 residues. CDR1 is LGHNA and CDR2 is YNFKEQ in the germline V gene. V was shortened by 0 bases and J by 4 bases, with 6 bases between the two germline ends. CDR3 sequence reads: CASSQEQAYGYTF. In DNA form, the CDR3 reads TGTGCCAGCAGCCAAGAACAGGCCTATGGCTACACCTTC.

The chain carries TRBV6-5 and TRBJ1-1; D is unclear. The CDR3 is 13 residues long. V was shortened by 5 bases and J by 6 bases, with 13 bases between the two germline ends. Germline CDR1 MNHEY, CDR2 SVGAGI. The CDR3 protein is CASSPRWNSEAFF. The CDR3 DNA follows: TGTGCCAGCAGTCCGAGGTGGAATTCTGAAGCTTTCTTT.

V is TRBV27 and J is TRBJ2-5; the D gene is possibly TRBD1 (5 bases). The CDR3 sequence is 13 residues long. From germline, CDR1 is MNHEY and CDR2 SMNVEV (reference sequence). V was pared by 5 bases and J by 0 bases, with 7 bases between. The CDR3 loop is CASSRQHQETQYF. The CDR3 DNA reads TGTGCCAGCAGTCGACAGCACCAAGAGACCCAGTACTTC.

The chain links TRBV19 to TRBJ1-1; the D gene is possibly TRBD1 (5 bases). This CDR3 is built from 15 residues. Germline-derived CDR1 and CDR2 are LNHDA and SQIVND (reference sequence). The V and J ends lost 6 bases and 0 bases respectively, with 14 bases between them. CDR3: CASRPGVTMNTEAFF. CDR3 DNA: TGTGCCAGTAGGCCGGGGGTTACCATGAACACTGAAGCTTTCTTT.

This clone was counted only a few times. The genes are TRBV4-3 and TRBJ1-4; 10 nucleotides match TRBD1. This CDR3 region has 16 residues. V was clipped by 2 bases and J by 7 bases; unmatched bases: 7. Per the germline V gene, CDR1 is LGHNA and CDR2 is YSLEER. Here the CDR3 DNA reads TGCGCCAGCAGCCAATACCGGGACAGGGGCCGTGAAAAACTGTTTTTT. It specifies CASSQYRDRGREKLFF.

The chain combines TRBV29-1 with TRBJ1-2; possible D gene TRBD1, 6 bases. From germline, CDR1 is SQVTM and CDR2 ANQGSEA. The CDR3 has 12 amino acids. Deletions cut 4 bases from V and 8 bases from J, with 14 bases between. The CDR3 bases are TGCAGCGTTGTCGCAGGGGTGGAAGGCTACACCTTC. Amino acid sequence: CSVVAGVEGYTF.

The chain links TRBV12-3 or TRBV12-4 to TRBJ1-2; D is perhaps TRBD1 (5 bases). V was shortened by 6 bases and J by 7 bases, with 12 bases between the two germline ends. The CDR3 has 12 residues. The CDR3 spells CASRQSTGGYTF. The CDR3 nucleotides read TGTGCCAGCAGACAGAGCACAGGTGGCTACACCTTC.

J is TRBJ1-1 and V is TRBV11-2; D not certain. The V and J ends lost 5 bases and 10 bases respectively, with 17 bases between them. From germline, CDR1 is SGHAT and CDR2 FQNNGV. This CDR3 contains 13 residues. DNA for the CDR3: TGTGCCAGCAGCCCAGTCTGGGCACCGTCAGCTTTCTTT. Its protein is CASSPVWAPSAFF.

The chain carries TRBV24-1 and TRBJ2-1; 11 bases fit TRBD1. The CDR3 totals 16 residues. J was trimmed by 7 bases and V by 0 bases; bases with no gene match: 4. Germline CDR1 is KGHDR and CDR2 is SFDVKD. As DNA, the CDR3 is TGTGCCACCAGTGATTTGGGAGGGACAGGGGGGAATGAGCAGTTCTTC. Protein product: CATSDLGGTGGNEQFF.

V and J are TRBV29-1 and TRBJ1-1; D not resolved. The CDR3 consists of 11 residues. The germline V gene encodes CDR1 SQVTM and CDR2 ANQGSEA. Trimming took off 2 bases at V and 9 bases at J, with 10 bases between the two ends. CDR3 coding DNA: TGCAGCGTTGAACAACGGCGGAAAGCTTTCTTT. This translates into CSVEQRRKAFF.

The rearrangement uses TRBV7-4 and TRBJ2-3, with 7 bases identical to TRBD1. Germline V gene lookup returns CDR1 SGHVT and CDR2 SQSDAQ. The CDR3 consists of 15 residues. V dropped 5 bases and J dropped 3; count of bases not matched to a gene: 8. CDR3 sequence: CASSPGQCGTDTQYF. The CDR3 DNA reads TGTGCCAGCAGCCCGGGACAGTGTGGGACAGATACGCAGTATTTT. Drawing the rest from reference TRBV7-4 and TRBJ2-3, the complete variable domain is GAGVSQSPRYKVAKRGRDVALRCDSISGHVTLYWYRQTLGQGSEVLTYSQSDAQRDKSGRPSGRFSAERPERSVSTLKIQRTEQGDSAVYLCASSPGQCGTDTQYFGPGTRLTVL.

The chain joins TRBV11-2 to TRBJ1-2; D is perhaps TRBD1 (5 bases). V lost 3 bases to trimming and J lost 0 bases, with 11 bases between them. The CDR3 totals 15 residues. Germline values: CDR1 SGHAT, CDR2 FQNNGV. Here the CDR3 reads CASSFLTATNYGYTF. DNA for the CDR3: TGTGCCAGCAGCTTCTTGACAGCGACTAACTATGGCTACACCTTC. The full variable domain, rest sourced from reference TRBV11-2 and TRBJ1-2, is EAGVAQSPRYKIIEKRQSVAFWCNPISGHATLYWYQQILGQGPKLLIQFQNNGVVDDSQLPKDRFSAERLKGVDSTLKIQPAKLEDSAVYLCASSFLTATNYGYTFGSGTRLTVV.

This rearrangement joins TRBV10-3 to TRBJ1-1; D is unresolved. Trimming pared 4 bases from V and 8 bases from J, leaving 11 bases between. This CDR3 is 12 amino acids long. Germline loops: CDR1 ENHRY, CDR2 SYGVKD. CDR3 in DNA: TGTGCCATCAGTGGAACACATACCGAAGCTTTCTTT. Its protein product is CAISGTHTEAFF.

This clone is a singleton in its sample. The chain uses TRBV4-2 and TRBJ2-7; 9 positions match TRBD2. Germline values: CDR1 LGHNA, CDR2 YNFKEQ. This CDR3 has 13 residues. J gave up 5 bases and V 7 bases, and 6 bases lay outside the gene matches. CDR3 bases: TGTGCCAGCAAGGGCGGGGGGGCGGACGAGCAGTACTTC. Residues: CASKGGGADEQYF.

V usage is TRBV7-9 and J usage is TRBJ2-7, with D possibly matching TRBD1 (5 bases). In germline, CDR1 is SEHNR, CDR2 FQNEAQ (reference sequence). The V end lost 5 bases, the J end lost 5 bases, and 16 bases lay between the germline ends. The CDR3 loop spans 14 amino acids. Written as DNA, the CDR3 is TGTGCCAGCAGCCAAGGCAGGGTTATGGACGAGCAGTACTTC. It translates to CASSQGRVMDEQYF.

The rearrangement uses TRBV5-4 and TRBJ2-1; D gene ambiguous. The CDR3 runs 15 residues. The germline V gene has CDR1 SGHNT and CDR2 YYREEE (reference sequence). Trimming took off 0 bases at V and 0 bases at J, with 7 bases between the two ends. CDR3 region: CASSLARSSYNEQFF. The CDR3 DNA is TGTGCCAGCAGCTTGGCCCGCAGCTCCTACAATGAGCAGTTCTTC.

The J gene is TRBJ1-5, the V gene TRBV28; TRBD1 aligns across 8 bases. In germline, CDR1 is MDHEN, CDR2 SYDVKM. V was clipped by 6 bases and J by 3 bases; unmatched bases: 4. The CDR3 loop spans 14 amino acids. The CDR3 spells CASRGTGPNQPQHF. For the CDR3, the DNA is TGTGCCAGCAGGGGGACAGGTCCCAATCAGCCCCAGCATTTT.

The chain couples TRBV19 to TRBJ2-7, with a possible D match to TRBD2 (5 bases). The CDR3 is 14 residues long. CDR1 and CDR2 from the germline V gene are LNHDA and SQIVND (reference sequence). V was pared by 3 bases and J by 3 bases, with 12 bases between. The CDR3 DNA is TGTGCCAGTAGTATCGGGGTCGACTACTACGAGCAGTACTTC. Translation: CASSIGVDYYEQYF. Supplemented by reference TRBV19 and TRBJ2-7, the full variable domain reads DGGITQSPKYLFRKEGQNVTLSCEQNLNHDAMYWYRQDPGQGLRLIYYSQIVNDFQKGDIAEGYSVSREKKESFPLTVTSAQKNPTAFYLCASSIGVDYYEQYFGPGTRLTVT.

The chain recombines TRBV6-5 with TRBJ1-1; unclear D gene. Germline V lookup: CDR1 MNHEY, CDR2 SVGAGI. V lost 7 bases and J lost 1, with 13 bases in between. The CDR3 covers 14 residues. The DNA of the CDR3 is TGTGCCAGCAAGGACGGACTTACGAACACTGAAGCTTTCTTT. This sequence encodes CASKDGLTNTEAFF.

V usage is TRBV28 and J usage is TRBJ1-6, with D perhaps TRBD1 (5 bases). The CDR3 is 15 residues long. V lost 3 bases, J lost 0 bases, and 6 bases lay in between. Germline CDR1 and CDR2: MDHEN and SYDVKM. Written as DNA, the CDR3 is TGTGCCAGCAGTTTCGGGGGCTCCTATAATTCACCCCTCCACTTT. It specifies CASSFGGSYNSPLHF.

V gene TRBV25-1 combines with J gene TRBJ1-4; no definite D call. The germline V gene encodes CDR1 MGHDK and CDR2 SYGVNS. The CDR3 is 13 amino acids. V was shortened by 6 bases and J by 4 bases, with 9 bases between the two germline ends. The CDR3, as DNA: TGTGCCAGCAGGGAGGACTATAATGAAAAACTGTTTTTT. Translation gives CASREDYNEKLFF.

The chain has TRBV13 and TRBJ2-7; 8 bases align to TRBD2. This CDR3 comprises 14 residues. Germline V gene lookup returns CDR1 PRHDT and CDR2 FYEKMQ (reference sequence). V shed 5 bases and J 3 bases; nucleotides not matched to a gene: 6. In DNA form, the CDR3 reads TGTGCCAGCAGCCGGGAGGGTATCGTCTACGAGCAGTACTTC. Amino acids: CASSREGIVYEQYF.

V usage is TRBV19 and J usage is TRBJ1-2; the D is unclear. V lost 7 bases and J 5 bases, leaving 14 bases between the germline ends. The CDR3 is 13 residues long. From germline, CDR1 is LNHDA and CDR2 SQIVND (reference sequence). The CDR3 loop reads CASTTTKLYGYTF. As DNA, the CDR3 is TGTGCCAGTACCACGACAAAGCTTTATGGCTACACCTTC.

The chain links TRBV19 to TRBJ1-1; TRBD1 matches at 10 bases. CDR1 and CDR2 from the germline V gene are LNHDA and SQIVND (reference sequence). Trimming removed 5 bases from V and 5 bases from J; junction bases left unmatched: 17. This CDR3 is built from 18 residues. The CDR3 DNA reads as TGTGCCAGTAGTTCCGGGACAGGGGCGGCTTTCGGCCGAACTGAAGCTTTCTTT. This codes for CASSSGTGAAFGRTEAFF.

The chain recombines TRBV5-4 with TRBJ2-5, with TRBD2 matching 8 bases. The CDR3 runs 14 residues. Losses at the gene ends were 0 bases for V and 5 bases for J; bases not matched to a gene: 3. CDR1 is SGHNT, CDR2 YYREEE, per germline (reference sequence). The chain's CDR3 is CASSLAGGLETQYF. The CDR3 DNA sequence: TGTGCCAGCAGCTTGGCGGGGGGGCTTGAGACCCAGTACTTC.

V gene TRBV5-6 combines with J gene TRBJ1-2, with TRBD1 identical over 8 bases. V lost 1 base to trimming and J lost 8 bases; unmatched junction nucleotides: 10. The V gene's germline CDR1 is SGHDT and CDR2 YYEEEE. The CDR3 is 15 residues long. The CDR3 protein is CASSLLQGVIEGYTF. The CDR3 region has the DNA TGTGCCAGCAGCTTGCTACAGGGGGTTATAGAGGGCTACACCTTC. The whole variable domain, remainder taken from reference TRBV5-6 and TRBJ1-2, is DAGVTQSPTHLIKTRGQQVTLRCSPKSGHDTVSWYQQALGQGPQFIFQYYEEEERQRGNFPDRFSGHQFPNYSSELNVNALLLGDSALYLCASSLLQGVIEGYTFGSGTRLTVV.